These 4 T cell receptor beta chains were all obtained from the same sample, sequenced in a study of neurological immune-mediated disorders. Regarding time point: longitudinal time-point 1 (baseline). MiXCR was run by TCRdb on the 5' RACE reads, yielding one entry per CDR3 protein. The sample records approximately 46,000 distinct CDR3 sequences, less than 12% being singletons. Sequencing used PBMCs. The origin of the receptors is a middle-aged woman in good health.

This clonotype was recorded a few times. The rearrangement links TRBV12-3 or TRBV12-4 to TRBJ1-2; TRBD1 might be the D (5 bases). V dropped 3 bases and J dropped 4 bases, with 9 bases sitting between them. CDR3 length: 13 amino acids. Written as DNA, the CDR3 is TGTGCCAGCAGTTTCGACAGCACCTATGGCTACACCTTC. Translation gives CASSFDSTYGYTF.

This clonotype was seen a handful of times. The chain joins TRBV27 to TRBJ2-1; D remains ambiguous. Germline-derived CDR1 and CDR2 are MNHEY and SMNVEV (reference sequence). CDR3 size: 12 residues. With 3 bases removed from V and 6 bases from J, the gap between germline ends came to 6 bases. Here the CDR3 reads CASSFPSNEQFF. CDR3 sequence (DNA): TGTGCCAGCAGTTTTCCCAGCAATGAGCAGTTCTTC.

This clonotype was observed many times. The chain is built from TRBV5-1 and TRBJ1-6; D perhaps matches TRBD1 (5 bases). The CDR3 has 16 amino acids. V gave up 0 bases and J gave up 4 bases, with 11 bases separating them. Germline CDR1 SGHRS, CDR2 YFSETQ. The chain's CDR3 is CASSLDKGTYNSPLHF. As DNA, the CDR3 is TGCGCCAGCAGCTTGGACAAGGGGACTTATAATTCACCCCTCCACTTT.

This clonotype came up many times. The V call is TRBV7-3, the J call TRBJ1-1; 8 nucleotides line up with TRBD1. CDR3 length: 15 amino acids. Trimming at V came to 6 bases and at J to 1 base, leaving 7 bases not matched to a gene. Germline CDR1 SGHTA, CDR2 FQGTGA. Here the CDR3 DNA reads TGTGCCAGCAGTCCACAGGGGGGGTGGAACACTGAAGCTTTCTTT. Translated: CASSPQGGWNTEAFF.